Following are 5 T cell receptor beta chains from one sample sequenced in a study of CD8+CD57+ T cells in acquired aplastic anemia. Genomic DNA provided the template from which TCR beta VDJ and CDR3 profiles were obtained. A single record per CDR3 protein comes from TCRdb applying MiXCR to the reads. There are some 200,000 distinct CDR3 sequences in the sample; approximately 35% occur only once, and 1.1% lies in the top ten. Material for sequencing was sorted CD4+, CD8+, or CD8+CD57+ T cells (not recorded which) from PBMCs. All receptors come from a human donor in good health, serving as a control.

V usage is TRBV24-1 and J usage is TRBJ2-1, with 16 bases that match TRBD2. The CDR3 has 16 residues. The trim removed 5 bases at V and 10 bases at J, leaving 7 bases unmatched. Germline V CDR1 and CDR2: KGHDR, SFDVKD. CDR3 bases: TGTGCCACCAGTGGAAGGGGACTAGCGGGGGGGCGAGAGCAGTTCTTC. It codes for CATSGRGLAGGREQFF.

The chain has TRBV6-1 and TRBJ1-1; no clear D gene. The V end was cut by 7 bases, the J end by 5 bases, with 29 bases between. The CDR3 sequence is 18 residues long. Germline values: CDR1 MNHNS, CDR2 SASEGT. This chain's CDR3 is CASIGGLRASTFGTEAFF. CDR3 DNA: TGTGCCAGCATAGGCGGCCTTCGGGCATCTACATTTGGGACTGAAGCTTTCTTT.

On this clonotype itself: Since a much larger clone is just one base distant, this may be a read error. No conserved phenylalanine or tryptophan is present at the end of the CDR3, so a read error is the likely explanation. V is TRBV24-1 and J is TRBJ1-3; no reliable D call. The germline V gene encodes CDR1 KGHDR and CDR2 SFDVKD. Trimming pared 4 bases from V and 3 bases from J, leaving 9 bases between. This CDR3 has 14 amino acids. The CDR3 loop is CATSDPRGGNTIYL. In nucleotides, the CDR3 is TGTGCCACCAGTGACCCCCGGGGTGGAAACACCATATATCTT.

This clonotype was detected only a few times. The V call is TRBV5-4, the J call TRBJ2-7; 7 bases map to TRBD1. With V trimmed by 0 bases and J by 1 base, 10 bases remained unmatched. The germline gives CDR1 SGHNT, CDR2 YYREEE (reference sequence). The CDR3 covers 17 residues. CDR3 DNA sequence: TGTGCCAGCAGCTTGGCGTCCTGGACAGGAAGTTCCTACGAGCAGTACTTC. Translating gives CASSLASWTGSSYEQYF. Filled out from reference TRBV5-4 and TRBJ2-7, the complete variable domain reads ETGVTQSPTHLIKTRGQQVTLRCSSQSGHNTVSWYQQALGQGPQFIFQYYREEENGRGNFPPRFSGLQFPNYSSELNVNALELDDSALYLCASSLASWTGSSYEQYFGPGTRLTVT.

This clonotype has only a few counts. The rearrangement links TRBV6-8 to TRBJ1-6, with a weak D call TRBD1 (5 bases). This CDR3 contains 16 residues. The germline V gene has CDR1 MNHGY and CDR2 SAAAGT. V was clipped by 8 bases and J by 6 bases, with 20 bases between them. The CDR3 nucleotides are TGTGCCAGCGTCTACACGCGGGGGTTCGCTAATTCACCCCTCCACTTT. It encodes CASVYTRGFANSPLHF.